The following is a T cell receptor beta chain sequence with its context. This clonotype was found many times. Which antigen it targets is not known. Base qualities are not at hand, and no much larger clone is one base apart. These data come from a study of Graves' ophthalmopathy and Graves' hyperthyroidism (dated by TCRdb to the late 2010s). About the full investigation: Peripheral blood was collected before any treatment was given, at the time of initial diagnosis. The study used signatures of the TCR beta repertoire to tell Graves' ophthalmopathy apart from Graves' hyperthyroidism and to predict which patients would progress to ophthalmopathy. In total, around 130 blood samples were TCR-sequenced: 40 to 45 ophthalmopathy, approximately 75 hyperthyroidism and some 17 hyperthyroidism-to-ophthalmopathy patients. To explore V-J signatures distinguishing ophthalmopathy from hyperthyroidism, a discovery set of under 110 patients (more than 40 ophthalmopathy, some 57 stable hyperthyroidism) was enrolled. An independent validation cohort comprised 18 to 20 hyperthyroidism patients and 15 to 17 patients who later progressed from hyperthyroidism to ophthalmopathy. T-cell repertoires of thyroid tissue and blood were compared in several hyperthyroidism patients. Following sampling, methimazole starting at 30 mg daily was administered to hyperthyroidism patients, and high-dose intravenous methylprednisolone was administered to ophthalmopathy patients. The roughly 99 discovery patients were divided at random into training and test sets in a 7:3 ratio. Study-level results and caveats: The 13-signature model separated ophthalmopathy from stable hyperthyroidism with roughly 89% sensitivity and 81.08% specificity in cross-validation, and 80%/75% in the test set. In validation, the model predicted ophthalmopathy progression with about 70% sensitivity and roughly 78% specificity; some twelve predicted patients were CT-confirmed with GO in a median of roughly 6.8 months. Most of the expanded thyroid clonotypes with a frequency above 0.001 were also detected in blood, and it was suggested that the thyroid immune response may be reflected by blood repertoires. Sample size was not predetermined statistically, and investigators were not blinded to group allocation.

TCR beta CDR3 regions were amplified from RNA transcripts for repertoire sequencing. HTBI primers and the Qiagen OneStep RT-PCR kit were used in a first-round RT-PCR, which was followed by a second-round multiplex PCR, size selection and purification. The libraries underwent paired-end sequencing with 100 bp reads on an Illumina HiSeq2000. Concerning the study's data processing: SOAPnuke was used to process the reads, removing any read that contained adapters or uncalled bases, had a mean Phred below 15, or lacked an exact match to the constant primer or identifier. COPE v1.2.5 was used to merge the high-quality paired reads. Unique nucleotide sequences were defined as clonotypes and aligned to IMGT TRB V, D and J references using MiTCR v1.1. Analysis was restricted to V-J combinations with a frequency above 0.0001, which covered roughly 99% of repertoires. For each V-J combination, a TCR clonal expansion and chaos score was defined as F50 clonal expansion divided by the chaos observed in the TCRdist matrix. Features were reduced by Welch's t-statistics and random forest to about a dozen V-J combinations, which fed a naive Bayes classifier. The similarity between thyroid and blood repertoires was quantified using the Morisita-Horn index. TCRdb redid the processing of the public reads, applying fastp at Q25 and MiXCR, and retained in-frame beta chains. Every entry covers one CDR3 protein and lists the most common genes and DNA from its rows. What appears here as the V and J calls and clone size reflects TCRdb's work, not the paper's. The sample table holds 200,000 to 250,000 distinct CDR3 sequences, of which about 22% were seen once. The leading ten clones occupy 35% to 55% of the sample.

Its CDR3 holds 16 amino acids, cysteine through phenylalanine. Only the CDR3 DNA stays, 48 bases, in frame from base 1. The CDR1 and CDR2 encoded by the germline V gene (reference sequence) are LNHDA and SQIVND. V lost 1 base and J lost 6 bases, and the count of bases not matched to a germline gene is 8. Ophthalmopathy patients had moderately to severely active disease, Clinical Activity Score of at least 3, NOSPECS grade of at least 4, and disease duration under 3 months. Patients with other autoimmune diseases, uncontrolled infections, pregnancy or lactation were excluded from the study. Clinical symptoms, serum thyroxine, TRAb, thyroid ultrasound and orbital computed tomography formed the basis of the diagnosis. Ficoll-Paque density gradient centrifugation was used to isolate PBMCs from 8.5 to 10 ml of fresh peripheral blood. Total RNA was extracted with Trizol reagent and quality-checked on an Agilent 2100 Bioanalyzer.

The source is a woman aged 50 to 60 with Graves' ophthalmopathy. Donor details come from another sample of the same person, matched by shared clones. The sample comprised peripheral blood. The rearranged segments are TRBV19 and TRBJ1-5, with 8 bases matching TRBD1. Read as DNA, the sequence is TGTGCCAGTAGTATAGCCACAGGGGGTGGAACTCAGCCCCAGCATTTT. The resulting protein is CASSIATGGGTQPQHF. Supplemented by the reference TRBV19 and TRBJ1-5 proteins around the CDR3, the complete variable domain is DGGITQSPKYLFRKEGQNVTLSCEQNLNHDAMYWYRQDPGQGLRLIYYSQIVNDFQKGDIAEGYSVSREKKESFPLTVTSAQKNPTAFYLCASSIATGGGTQPQHFGDGTRLSIL.